This record concerns one T cell receptor (beta chain) sequence. As yet, its antigen is unknown. In the PCR, 60 Vbeta and 13 Jbeta primers were used. Sequencing used immunoSEQ multiplex PCR; TCRdb keeps in-frame clones, though not all of them. This sample's clone table lists tens of thousands of clones. V was cut by 2 bases and J by 7 bases, with 15 bases left in between. Looked up from germline, CDR1 is SGHRS and CDR2 is YFSETQ. The CDR3 has 15 amino acids. The entry originates in a study of cytomegalovirus exposure and HLA in healthy donors. Study-wide points: Association with HLA alleles at 0.05 false discovery rate was found for 17,000 or so TCR beta sequences in a later analysis. Cytomegalovirus-associated TCR beta chains were listed, numbering under 200.

J is TRBJ2-2 and V is TRBV5-1; D uncertain. The receptor was isolated from a man aged 18 to 35 in good health and CMV-seropositive. The sequenced sample consisted of PBMCs. The CDR3 nucleotides are TGCGCCAGCAGCTTTCGCCAGGTCAACCTCGGGGAGCTGTTTTTT. It is translated as CASSFRQVNLGELFF.